This T cell receptor beta chain was sequenced for a study of blood T cell repertoires in COVID-19. In the study overall: The samples span acute and convalescent COVID-19 from the United States, Italy and Spain.

Profiling relied on immunoSEQ multiplex PCR, and the TCRdb table lists in-frame clones only, not all of them. The repertoire consists of fewer than 200,000 clones, with 88% occurring once and the leading ten covering roughly 9%. Either two negative PCRs, clearance, or symptom resolution qualified Cohort 3 donors as recovered. The clonotype comes from a young woman who had recovered from COVID-19. The sample was PBMCs or T cells enriched from blood (not recorded which).

The CDR3 region has the DNA TGTGCCAGCAGCTCCTCCCTAAATGAGCAGTTCTTC. Its translation is CASSSSLNEQFF. The chain joins TRBV7-9 to TRBJ2-1; D ambiguous. This CDR3 is 12 amino acids long. In germline, CDR1 is SEHNR, CDR2 FQNEAQ (reference sequence). V lost 4 bases and J 7 bases, leaving 8 bases between the germline ends.